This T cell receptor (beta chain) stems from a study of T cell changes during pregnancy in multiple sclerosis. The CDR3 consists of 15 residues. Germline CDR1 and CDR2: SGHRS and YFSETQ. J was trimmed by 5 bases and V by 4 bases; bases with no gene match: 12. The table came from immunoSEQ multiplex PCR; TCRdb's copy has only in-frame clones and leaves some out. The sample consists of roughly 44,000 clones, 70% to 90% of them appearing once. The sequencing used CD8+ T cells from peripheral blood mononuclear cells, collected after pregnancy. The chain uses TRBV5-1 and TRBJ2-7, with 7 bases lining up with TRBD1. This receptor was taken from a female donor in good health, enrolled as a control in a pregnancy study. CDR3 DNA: TGCGCCAGCAGCGCAAGACAGGGATCCGTGGACGAGCAGTACTTC. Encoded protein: CASSARQGSVDEQYF.